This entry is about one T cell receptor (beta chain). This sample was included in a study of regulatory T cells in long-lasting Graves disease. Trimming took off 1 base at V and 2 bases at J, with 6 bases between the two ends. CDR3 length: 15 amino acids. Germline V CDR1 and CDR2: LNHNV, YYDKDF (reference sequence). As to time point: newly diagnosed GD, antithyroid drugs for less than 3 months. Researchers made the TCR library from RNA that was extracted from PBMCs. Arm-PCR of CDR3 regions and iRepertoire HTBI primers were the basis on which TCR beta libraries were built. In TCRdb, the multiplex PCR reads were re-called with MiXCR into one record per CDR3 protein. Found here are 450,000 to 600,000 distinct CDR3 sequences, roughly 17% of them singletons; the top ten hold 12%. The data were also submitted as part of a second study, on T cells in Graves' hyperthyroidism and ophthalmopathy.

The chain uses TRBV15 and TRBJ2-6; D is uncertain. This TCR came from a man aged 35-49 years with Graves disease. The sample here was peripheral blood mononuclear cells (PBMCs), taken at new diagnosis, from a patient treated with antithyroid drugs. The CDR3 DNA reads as TGTGCCACCAGCAGAGCCCTTCCTGGGGCCAACGTCCTGACTTTC. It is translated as CATSRALPGANVLTF.